This is a list of T cell receptor beta chains from one sample in a study of monozygotic twins with inflammatory bowel disease. TCRdb reworked the 5' RACE reads into one entry per CDR3 protein, no DNA. The sample table sets out a few hundred thousand distinct CDR3 sequences. The sequenced sample consisted of blood. These receptor sequences come from a human donor with ulcerative colitis or Crohn's disease, or a healthy co-twin of an affected twin (not recorded which). The CDR3 runs from the conserved cysteine through the conserved F or W. Each record gives: V gene, J gene, CDR3 protein.

>TRBV20-1|TRBJ2-1
CSARRFDGRQLNEQFF
>TRBV12-3/TRBV12-4|TRBJ2-7
CVSRGGYEQYF
>TRBV5-1|TRBJ2-7
CASSLGTGNYEQYF
>TRBV7-9|TRBJ1-2
CASSSALIYGYTF
>TRBV6-1|TRBJ2-3
CASSVHYPISTDTQYF
>TRBV30|TRBJ2-5
CAWGPNFRGPETQYF
>TRBV7-9|TRBJ1-1
CASSFPLGGNTEAFF
>TRBV7-6|TRBJ2-7
CASSSTGTGFYEQYF
>TRBV20-1|TRBJ2-2
CSARRTGELFF
>TRBV10-3|TRBJ2-7
CAISELAGVSYEQYF
>TRBV5-1|TRBJ2-1
CASSLGTVEDEQFF
>TRBV4-3|TRBJ2-3
CASSQDGSTDTQYF
>TRBV7-3|TRBJ2-1
CASSLVSGAGYNEQFF
>TRBV12-3/TRBV12-4|TRBJ2-1
CASSRDTGEQFF
>TRBV20-1|TRBJ2-1
CSALQGGSGASDNEQFF
>TRBV5-4|TRBJ2-7
CATEDPNNSYEQYF
>TRBV11-3|TRBJ2-7
CASSRGQGYNEQYF
>TRBV28|TRBJ2-2
CASSFRGRGPGELFF
>TRBV6-2/TRBV6-3|TRBJ2-1
CASSYLGGSLFF
>TRBV10-3|TRBJ1-4
CAISDPTNEKLFF
>TRBV7-7|TRBJ2-5
CASSLGRGRRRETQYF
>TRBV10-3|TRBJ2-5
CAIADRGEETQYF
>TRBV6-5|TRBJ2-2
CASSYLGGTGELFF
>TRBV3-1|TRBJ2-2
CASSQDPHREGPNTGELFF
>TRBV5-1|TRBJ2-1
CASMGLEGRNEQFF
>TRBV5-1|TRBJ1-2
CASSSPTGSSGAQGYTF
>TRBV7-6|TRBJ2-3
CASSFRLDTQYF
>TRBV11-2|TRBJ1-4
CASSLNVRANEKLFF
>TRBV6-1|TRBJ2-7
CASCRDRVSEQYF
>TRBV28|TRBJ2-7
CASSRRGAGSSYEQYF
>TRBV7-2|TRBJ2-5
CASSFEGGEETQYF
>TRBV6-2/TRBV6-3|TRBJ2-1
CASRRDSRQFF
>TRBV7-6|TRBJ2-1
CASSLTLAGPPGEQFF
>TRBV28|TRBJ1-4
CASSLGGVRGEKLFF
>TRBV4-3|TRBJ2-6
CASGTGPATVNNVLTF
>TRBV5-1|TRBJ2-7
CASSSTSGGVSEQYF
>TRBV11-1|TRBJ1-1
CASSLREATFF
>TRBV7-2|TRBJ2-1
CASSSSGAQSNEQFF
>TRBV12-3/TRBV12-4|TRBJ2-5
CASSSLAGASEIQYF
>TRBV20-1|TRBJ2-7
CSARSPRQTYEQYF
>TRBV10-2|TRBJ2-7
CASSESVSYEQYF
>TRBV3-1|TRBJ2-7
CASSQAWYEQYF
>TRBV27|TRBJ2-2
CASNPGGYYGELFF
>TRBV4-1|TRBJ2-7
CASRSFDRDSYEQYF
>TRBV6-1|TRBJ2-7
CASSSPGLAGYEQYF